This TCR beta chain was retrieved from a study of T cell clonotyping in hematopoietic cell transplantation. Recipient blood drawn about 28 days pretransplant and days 30, 100, 180 after. The study, taken as a whole, reports: No sorting was done, leaving CD4 and CD8 contributions mixed. Pathologically expanded recipient clonotypes increased progressively from day 30 to day 180 as diversity fell.

This CDR3 spans 13 amino acids. The germline V gene has CDR1 SNHLY and CDR2 FYNNEI. The germline V and J ends were trimmed by 4 bases and 8 bases, with 14 bases remaining between them. The repertoire was sequenced with immunoSEQ multiplex PCR; TCRdb's copy has only in-frame clones and lacks some. Of 15,000 or so clones listed, around 98% are singletons. With respect to this clone: Its matching antigen is unknown.

The starting material was peripheral blood mononuclear cells, obtained 30 days after allogeneic stem cell transplant. The chain is built from TRBV2 and TRBJ1-2; no clear D gene. This TCR came from a female patient between 50 and 60 years old who had an allogeneic stem cell transplant from an unrelated donor, so T cells may come from the graft donor. Some clones in this sample may be carry-over from other donors' samples. In DNA, the CDR3 is TGTGCCAGCAGTGCCAGGCCTAGTTCGGGCTACACCTTC. Protein product: CASSARPSSGYTF.